This TCR beta chain was sequenced in a study of cytomegalovirus exposure and HLA in healthy donors. Overall study findings and caveats: There were several of the most significant clusters that appeared linked to common viral pathogens in a later analysis.

In the case of this clone: Its antigen is still unknown.

The donors (healthy individuals) were bone marrow donors. 60 Vbeta and 13 Jbeta primers were used in PCR. In the authors' methods: A follow-up analysis tallied 60 million to 85 million unique TCR beta chains, roughly 11 million shared. Here immunoSEQ multiplex PCR was the method, and the copy in TCRdb shows in-frame clones only, minus some. V and J calls plus clone size are reproduced from that table; the DNA served to infer D and trimming. Of tens of thousands of clones in the sample, roughly 80% were seen once. Per germline, CDR1 SNHLY and CDR2 FYNNEI. This CDR3 spans 15 amino acids. The junction had 8 bases not matched to a gene; V was cut back by 6 bases and J by 8 bases.

The receptor was derived from a woman aged 25 to 39 in good health and CMV-seronegative. Sequenced: PBMCs. This rearrangement joins TRBV2 to TRBJ2-1; 12 positions agree with TRBD2. CDR3 bases: TGTGCCAGCAGCCCCGGACTAGCGGGATCGGATGAGCAGTTCTTC. Translated: CASSPGLAGSDEQFF.